A single sample is the source of the 3 T cell receptor beta chains below, sequenced in a study of blood T cell repertoires in COVID-19. The method was immunoSEQ multiplex PCR; TCRdb's version includes in-frame clones alone and lacks a portion of them. The sample has about 360,000 clones; around nine tenths are singletons. Sample: peripheral blood. Receptors originate from a human donor in a cohort sampled during active COVID-19.

The rearrangement uses TRBV5-6 and TRBJ2-4; D is uncertain. Germline CDR1 SGHDT, CDR2 YYEEEE. Trimming removed 1 base from V and 12 bases from J, with 14 bases in between. CDR3 length equals 13 residues. CDR3 sequence: CASSLCPECNQYF. The CDR3 DNA is TGTGCCAGCAGCTTGTGTCCAGAATGTAATCAGTACTTC.

This clone has only a few counts. J is TRBJ2-7 and V is TRBV10-1, with 8 bases aligning to TRBD2. CDR3 size: 15 residues. J was trimmed by 5 bases and V by 7 bases; bases with no gene match: 13. Germline values: CDR1 WNHNN, CDR2 SYGVQD (reference sequence). DNA for the CDR3: TGCGCCAGCAAGAGGACTAGCTACTCATGTAACGAGCAGTACTTC. Translating gives CASKRTSYSCNEQYF.

The table lists this clone with a count of one. This CDR3 is CATSDSGTSGRNEQFF. CDR3 coding DNA: TGTGCCACCAGTGATTCCGGGACTAGCGGGAGAAATGAGCAGTTCTTC. The chain combines TRBV24-1 with TRBJ2-1; TRBD2 matches at 14 bases. This CDR3 has 16 residues. Trimming removed 2 bases from V and 7 bases from J; junction bases left unmatched: 3. The germline gives CDR1 KGHDR, CDR2 SFDVKD.